This T cell receptor (beta chain) was sequenced during a study of PD-1 blockade in classical Hodgkin lymphoma. Libraries were prepared by immunoSEQ multiplex PCR; TCRdb keeps only in-frame clonotypes and omits some of them. The profile shows 100,000 or so clones, approximately 90% of them singletons. In the case of this clone: Its target is not known.

Each patient's relapse followed autologous stem cell transplantation, and brentuximab vedotin exposure varied. V shed 2 bases and J shed 3 bases, with 7 bases lying between them. The CDR3 runs to 14 residues. Germline CDR1 reads LNHDA; CDR2 reads SQIVND (reference sequence). Study observations and caveats: CD8+ TCR diversity did not rise significantly by C4D1, unlike CD4+. When nivolumab was started under 1 year after ASCT, patients were excluded. A reduction in baseline TCR diversity was reportedly seen in newly diagnosed patients relative to healthy donors.

V is TRBV19 and J is TRBJ2-2; no clear D gene. The specimen was peripheral blood mononuclear cells (PBMCs), collected before the second cycle of nivolumab. The TCR was taken from a human donor with classical Hodgkin lymphoma. DNA for the CDR3: TGTGCCAGTAGTATAAGGACGGACACCGGGGAGCTGTTTTTT. This gives the protein CASSIRTDTGELFF.